This TCR beta chain was recovered during a study of T-cell reconstitution after alpha-beta-depleted transplantation in children (dated by TCRdb to the mid-2010s). Looking at the study overall: Using TCR repertoire profiling, the study followed T-cell immune reconstitution in a quantitative way in children after TCRalphabeta/CD19-depleted allogeneic hematopoietic cell transplantation. Broader findings and caveats from the paper: In some patients, the high TCRbeta diversity seen at day 60 was put down to recipient T cells and intrathymic progenitors that had survived conditioning. About two months after transplant, the apparently early recovery of alphabetaT-cell counts reportedly depended on just several hundred clones that had expanded rapidly and came from non-depleted graft cells. The frequencies of hyperexpanded clones fell over the following months, and after one year, T-cell counts and TCRbeta diversity were mostly attributed to newly produced T cells.

The method behind the library was PCR. The sample was run on an Illumina HiSeq 2500. Molecular barcoding was employed in the preparation of TCR libraries, with unique molecular identifiers being used to normalize TCRbeta repertoire quantification. The public reads were run again by TCRdb, first through fastp at Q25 and then through MiXCR, and only productive beta chains were kept. Each entry is one CDR3 protein sequence, shown with its most common DNA and genes. This sample holds approximately 520,000 distinct CDR3 sequences; about an eighth were observed only once. The ten biggest clones cover 12% to 15% of the sample. In light of the paper, this sample's treatment or condition label describes: allogeneic hematopoietic cell transplantation with graft depleted of TCRalphabeta T cells and CD19 B cells. Transplant recipients were children who received TCRalphabeta/CD19-depleted allogeneic hematopoietic cell grafts.

This clonotype was observed a handful of times. Its antigen remains undetermined. No much larger clone is present one base from it, and per-base qualities are unavailable. The CDR3 numbers 18 residues from cysteine through phenylalanine. Just CDR3 DNA is preserved here, 54 bases in frame from base 1. V is pared back by 2 bases and J by 1 base, with 20 bases lying between the germline termini. As encoded in the germline V gene, CDR1 is SGHTA while CDR2 is FQGNSA. The chain employs TRBV7-2 and TRBJ2-5, and possibly TRBD2, on 6 matching bases. The TCR sequence derives from a female patient aged 2 to 10 who had a stem cell transplant for aplastic anemia, so the T cells may come from the graft donor. The sample in question was PBMCs, mostly from graft donor cells, obtained 180 days after TCRalphabeta/CD19-depleted stem cell transplant. For the CDR3, the sequence is CASSLRHAGTGGQETQYF. The DNA reads as follows: TGTGCCAGCAGCTTACGACACGCCGGGACTGGGGGCCAAGAGACCCAGTACTTC.